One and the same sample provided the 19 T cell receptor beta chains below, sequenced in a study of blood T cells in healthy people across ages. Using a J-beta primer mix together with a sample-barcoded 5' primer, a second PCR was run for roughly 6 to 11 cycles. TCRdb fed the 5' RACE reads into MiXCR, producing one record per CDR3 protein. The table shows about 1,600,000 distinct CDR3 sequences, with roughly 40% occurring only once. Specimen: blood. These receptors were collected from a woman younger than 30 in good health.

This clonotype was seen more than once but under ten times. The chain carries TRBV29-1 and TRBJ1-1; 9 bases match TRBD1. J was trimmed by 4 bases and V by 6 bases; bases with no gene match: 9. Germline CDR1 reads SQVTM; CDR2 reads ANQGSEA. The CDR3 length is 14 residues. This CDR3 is CSVQGQGGGTEAFF. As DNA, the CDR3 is TGCAGCGTACAGGGACAGGGAGGTGGCACTGAAGCTTTCTTT.

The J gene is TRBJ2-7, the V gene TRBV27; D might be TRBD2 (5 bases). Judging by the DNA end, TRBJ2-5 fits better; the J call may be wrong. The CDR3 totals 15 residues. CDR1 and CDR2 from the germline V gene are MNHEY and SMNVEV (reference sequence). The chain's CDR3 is CASSFTGKRGETQYF. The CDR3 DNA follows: TGTGCCAGCAGTTTCACGGGCAAACGAGGGGAGACCCAGTACTTC.

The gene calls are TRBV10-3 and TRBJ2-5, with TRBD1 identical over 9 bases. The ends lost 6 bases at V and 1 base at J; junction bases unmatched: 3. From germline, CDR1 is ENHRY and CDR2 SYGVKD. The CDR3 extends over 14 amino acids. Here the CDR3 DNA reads TGTGCCATCAGCGGGACAGGGCTCCAAGAGACCCAGTACTTC. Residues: CAISGTGLQETQYF.

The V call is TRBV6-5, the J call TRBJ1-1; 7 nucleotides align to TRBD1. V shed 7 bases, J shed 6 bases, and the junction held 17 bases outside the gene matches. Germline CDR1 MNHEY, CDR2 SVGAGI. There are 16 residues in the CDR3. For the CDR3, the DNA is TGTGCCAGCACCCCACATCAAACAGGGGCCCCCTCTGAAGCTTTCTTT. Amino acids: CASTPHQTGAPSEAFF.

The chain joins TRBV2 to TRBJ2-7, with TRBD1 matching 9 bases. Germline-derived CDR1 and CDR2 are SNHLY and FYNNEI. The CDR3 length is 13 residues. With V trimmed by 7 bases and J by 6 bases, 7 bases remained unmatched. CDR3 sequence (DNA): TGTGCCAGCATCGGACAGGGGTCGGGCGAGCAGTACTTC. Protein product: CASIGQGSGEQYF.

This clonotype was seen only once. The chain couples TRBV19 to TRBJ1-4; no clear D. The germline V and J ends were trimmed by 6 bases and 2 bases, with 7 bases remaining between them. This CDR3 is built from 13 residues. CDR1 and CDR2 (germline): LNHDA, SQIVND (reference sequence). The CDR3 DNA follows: TGTGCCAGTAGCCAGGATACTAATGAAAAACTGTTTTTT. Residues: CASSQDTNEKLFF. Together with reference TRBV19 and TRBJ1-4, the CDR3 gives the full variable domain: DGGITQSPKYLFRKEGQNVTLSCEQNLNHDAMYWYRQDPGQGLRLIYYSQIVNDFQKGDIAEGYSVSREKKESFPLTVTSAQKNPTAFYLCASSQDTNEKLFFGSGTQLSVL.

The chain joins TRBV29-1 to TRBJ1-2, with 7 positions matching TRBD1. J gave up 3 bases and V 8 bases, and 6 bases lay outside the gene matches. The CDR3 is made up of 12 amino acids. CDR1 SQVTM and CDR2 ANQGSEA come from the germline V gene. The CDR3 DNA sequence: TGCAGCTCCAGACAGGGAGACTATGGCTACACCTTC. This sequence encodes CSSRQGDYGYTF.

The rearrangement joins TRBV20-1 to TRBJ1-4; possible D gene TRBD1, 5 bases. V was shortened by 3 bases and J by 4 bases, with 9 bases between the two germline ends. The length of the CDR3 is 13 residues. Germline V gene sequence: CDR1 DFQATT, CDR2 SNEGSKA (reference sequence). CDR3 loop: CSARDTNNEKLFF. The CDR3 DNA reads TGCAGTGCTAGGGACACCAATAATGAAAAACTGTTTTTT.

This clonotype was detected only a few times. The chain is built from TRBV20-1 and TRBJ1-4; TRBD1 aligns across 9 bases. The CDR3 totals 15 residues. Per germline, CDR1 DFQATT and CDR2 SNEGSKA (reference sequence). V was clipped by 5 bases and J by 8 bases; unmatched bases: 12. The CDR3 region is CSAPPTTGGGEKLFF. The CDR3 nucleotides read TGCAGTGCTCCCCCTACAACAGGGGGCGGAGAAAAACTGTTTTTT.

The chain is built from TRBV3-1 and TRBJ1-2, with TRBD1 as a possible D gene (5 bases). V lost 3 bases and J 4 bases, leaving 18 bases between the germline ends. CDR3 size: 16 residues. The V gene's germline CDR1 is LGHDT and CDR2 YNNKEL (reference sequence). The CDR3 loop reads CASSHRAGQRGYGYTF. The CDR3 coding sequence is TGTGCCAGCAGCCACAGGGCTGGGCAACGTGGCTATGGCTACACCTTC.

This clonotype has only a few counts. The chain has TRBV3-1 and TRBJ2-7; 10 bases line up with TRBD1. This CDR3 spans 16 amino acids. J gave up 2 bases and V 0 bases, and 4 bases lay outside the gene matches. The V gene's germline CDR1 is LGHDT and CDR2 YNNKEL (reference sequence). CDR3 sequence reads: CASSQEPGTGAYEQYF. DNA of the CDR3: TGTGCCAGCAGCCAAGAGCCAGGGACAGGGGCCTACGAGCAGTACTTC.

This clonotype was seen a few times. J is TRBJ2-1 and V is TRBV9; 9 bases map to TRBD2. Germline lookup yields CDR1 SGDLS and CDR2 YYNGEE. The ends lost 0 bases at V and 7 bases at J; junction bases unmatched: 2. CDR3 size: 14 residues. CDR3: CASSVGAGGNEQFF. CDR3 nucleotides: TGTGCCAGCAGCGTAGGGGCGGGGGGGAATGAGCAGTTCTTC.

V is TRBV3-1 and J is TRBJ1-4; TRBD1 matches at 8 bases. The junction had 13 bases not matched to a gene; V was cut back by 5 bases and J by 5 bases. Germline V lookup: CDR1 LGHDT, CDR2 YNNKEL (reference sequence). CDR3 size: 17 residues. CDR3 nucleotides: TGTGCCAGCAGCATACAGCAGGTTGACAGGGGCAATGAAAAACTGTTTTTT. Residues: CASSIQQVDRGNEKLFF.

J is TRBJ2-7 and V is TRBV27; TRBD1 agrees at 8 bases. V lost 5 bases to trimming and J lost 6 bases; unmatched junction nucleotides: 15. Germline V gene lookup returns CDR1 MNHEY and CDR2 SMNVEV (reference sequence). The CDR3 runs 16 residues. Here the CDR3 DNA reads TGTGCCAGCAGTACCTGGAGGGACAGGCCTGTATTCGAGCAGTACTTC. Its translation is CASSTWRDRPVFEQYF.

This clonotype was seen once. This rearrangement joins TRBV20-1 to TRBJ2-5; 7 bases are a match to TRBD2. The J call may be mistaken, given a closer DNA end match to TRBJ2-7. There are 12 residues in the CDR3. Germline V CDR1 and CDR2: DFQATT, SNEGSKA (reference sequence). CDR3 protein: CSAPVGGYEQYF. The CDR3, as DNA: TGCAGTGCCCCCGTGGGGGGGTACGAGCAGTACTTC.

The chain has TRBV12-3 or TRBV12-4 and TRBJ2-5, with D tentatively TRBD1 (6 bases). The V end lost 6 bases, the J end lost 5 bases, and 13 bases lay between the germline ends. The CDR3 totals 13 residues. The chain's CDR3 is CASRNRVLETQYF. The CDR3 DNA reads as TGTGCCAGCAGAAACAGGGTTCTGGAGACCCAGTACTTC.

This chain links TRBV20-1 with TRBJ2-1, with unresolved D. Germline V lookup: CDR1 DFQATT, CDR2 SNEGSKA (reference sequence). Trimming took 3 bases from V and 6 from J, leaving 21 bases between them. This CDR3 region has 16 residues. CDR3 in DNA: TGCAGTGCTAGGGGATCGGCGGAGCAGACCTGCAATGAGCAGTTCTTC. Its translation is CSARGSAEQTCNEQFF.

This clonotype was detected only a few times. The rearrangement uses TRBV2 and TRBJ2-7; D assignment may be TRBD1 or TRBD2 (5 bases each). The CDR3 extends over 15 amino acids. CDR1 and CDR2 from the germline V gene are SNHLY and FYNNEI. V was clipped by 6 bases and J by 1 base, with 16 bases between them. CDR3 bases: TGTGCCAGCAGAACGGGGACCTTAACGTCCTACGAGCAGTACTTC. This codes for CASRTGTLTSYEQYF.

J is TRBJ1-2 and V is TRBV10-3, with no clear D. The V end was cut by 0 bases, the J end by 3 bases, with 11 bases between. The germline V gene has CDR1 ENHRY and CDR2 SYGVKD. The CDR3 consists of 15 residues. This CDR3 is CAISESIVGDYGYTF. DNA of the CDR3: TGTGCCATCAGTGAGTCGATAGTCGGGGACTATGGCTACACCTTC.